This T cell receptor (beta chain) emerged from a study of regulatory T cells in long-lasting Graves disease. In the case of this clonotype: Its target is unknown. This could be a read error, since a much larger clone is one nucleotide away.

Germline V gene lookup returns CDR1 LGHNT and CDR2 FRNRAP. This CDR3 comprises 19 residues. HTBI primers from iRepertoire and Arm-PCR of CDR3 regions yielded the TCR beta libraries. TCRdb ran MiXCR on the multiplex PCR reads and lists one entry per CDR3 protein. The sample lists about 540,000 distinct CDR3 sequences; about 13% were seen once. Stated time point: newly diagnosed GD, antithyroid drugs for less than 3 months. With RNA extracted from PBMCs as input, the TCR library was made. American Thyroid Association guidelines were used to diagnose Graves' disease. Study observations and caveats: Shared public clonotypes totalled some 2,500 in persistent patients, compared with 966 in new patients. There were preferences for TRBV28, TRBJ1-2 and TRBJ2-5 in persistent disease.

This sample was also put to use in a study of T cells in Graves' hyperthyroidism and ophthalmopathy. In that study: Among thyroid clonotypes expanded above 0.001, most also appeared in blood.

The source is a man aged 30 to 45 with Graves disease. The chain has TRBV12-5 and TRBJ2-1; TRBD1 aligns across 9 bases. The sample in question was peripheral blood mononuclear cells (PBMCs), obtained at new diagnosis, from a patient treated with antithyroid drugs. The CDR3 spells CASALLVPVGTGIENDQFF. The CDR3 DNA reads as TGTGCTAGTGCTCTTCTAGTTCCAGTTGGGACAGGGATCGAGAATGATCAGTTCTTC.